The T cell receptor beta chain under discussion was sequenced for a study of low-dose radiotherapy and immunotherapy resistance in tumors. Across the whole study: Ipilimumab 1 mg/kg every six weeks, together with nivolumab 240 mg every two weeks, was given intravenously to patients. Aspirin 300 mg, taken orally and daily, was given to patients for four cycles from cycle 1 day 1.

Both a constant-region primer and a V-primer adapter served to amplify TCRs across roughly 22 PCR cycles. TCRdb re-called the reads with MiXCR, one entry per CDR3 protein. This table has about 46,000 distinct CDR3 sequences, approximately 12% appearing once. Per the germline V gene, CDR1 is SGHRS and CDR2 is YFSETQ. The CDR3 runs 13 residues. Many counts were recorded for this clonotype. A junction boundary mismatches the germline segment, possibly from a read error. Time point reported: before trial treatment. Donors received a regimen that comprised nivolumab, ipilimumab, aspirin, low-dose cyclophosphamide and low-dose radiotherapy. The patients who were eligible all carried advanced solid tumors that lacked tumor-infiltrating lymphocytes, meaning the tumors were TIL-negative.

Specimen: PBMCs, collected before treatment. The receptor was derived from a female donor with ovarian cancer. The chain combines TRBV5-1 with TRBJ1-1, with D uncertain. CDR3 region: CASSLGDVGEAFF. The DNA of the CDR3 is TGTGCCAGCAGCTTGGGCGACGTGGGTGAAGCTTTCTTT.